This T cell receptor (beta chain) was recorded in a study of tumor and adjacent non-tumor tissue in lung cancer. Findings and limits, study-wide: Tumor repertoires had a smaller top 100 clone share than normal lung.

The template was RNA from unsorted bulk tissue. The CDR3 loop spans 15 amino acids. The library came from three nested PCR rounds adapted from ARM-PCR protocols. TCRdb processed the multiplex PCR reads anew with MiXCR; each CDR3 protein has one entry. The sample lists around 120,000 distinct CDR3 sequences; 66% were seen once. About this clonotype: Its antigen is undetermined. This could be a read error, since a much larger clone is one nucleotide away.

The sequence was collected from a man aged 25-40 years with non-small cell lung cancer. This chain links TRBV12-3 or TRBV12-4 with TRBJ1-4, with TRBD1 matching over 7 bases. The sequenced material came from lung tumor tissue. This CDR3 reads CVSSPLGPGGEKLFF. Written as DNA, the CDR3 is TGTGTCAGCAGTCCCCTGGGCCCAGGGGGAGAAAAACTGTTTTTT.